Listed here are 25 T cell receptor beta chains from one sample, sequenced in a study of blood T cell repertoires in COVID-19. Here immunoSEQ multiplex PCR was the method, and the copy in TCRdb shows in-frame clones only, minus some. The sample records about 170,000 clones, around 83% being singletons. The sequenced material came from PBMCs or T cells enriched from blood (not recorded which). The receptors derive from a woman aged 50 to 65 in a cohort exposed to, infected with or recovered from COVID-19 (not recorded which).

This sequence joins TRBV24-1 and TRBJ1-2; D uncertain. The germline V gene has CDR1 KGHDR and CDR2 SFDVKD. The length of the CDR3 is 15 residues. Trimming shortened V by 4 bases and J by 8 bases, and 19 bases separated the two germline ends. Here the CDR3 reads CATSEPGAEVEGYTF. The CDR3 DNA follows: TGTGCCACCAGTGAACCTGGAGCTGAAGTCGAGGGCTACACCTTC.

Only a few counts were recorded for this clone. The genes are TRBV28 and TRBJ2-7; TRBD2 matches 7 bases. From germline, CDR1 is MDHEN and CDR2 SYDVKM. J lost 2 bases, V lost 7 bases, and 8 bases had no gene match. The CDR3 extends over 14 amino acids. CDR3 in amino acids: CASTRDYPAYEQYF. DNA of the CDR3: TGTGCCAGCACTAGGGACTACCCGGCCTACGAGCAGTACTTC.

This sequence joins TRBV7-9 and TRBJ2-6; D perhaps matches TRBD2 (6 bases). V shed 5 bases and J shed 0 bases, with 17 bases lying between them. The CDR3 runs 18 residues. Germline V lookup: CDR1 SEHNR, CDR2 FQNEAQ (reference sequence). DNA of the CDR3: TGTGCCAGCAGCATCGTCTTGGGGGGATACTCTGGGGCCAACGTCCTGACTTTC. Its translation is CASSIVLGGYSGANVLTF.

The chain links TRBV28 to TRBJ2-3; D is possibly TRBD2 (5 bases). The CDR3 consists of 16 residues. CDR1 and CDR2 from the germline V gene are MDHEN and SYDVKM. This chain's CDR3 is CATLSGVGLPTDTQYF. CDR3 bases: TGTGCGACCCTTTCCGGGGTTGGGCTACCTACAGATACGCAGTATTTT.

This clone was seen a single time. The chain carries TRBV28 and TRBJ2-1, with 8 positions matching TRBD1. Unmatched junction bases numbered 12, after V lost 8 bases and J lost 6 bases. The CDR3 extends over 15 amino acids. CDR1 is MDHEN and CDR2 is SYDVKM in the germline V gene. The CDR3 DNA reads as TGTGCCAGCTTGCCTGACAGGGGAAATGGCAATGAGCAGTTCTTC. Its translation: CASLPDRGNGNEQFF.

The chain links TRBV9 to TRBJ2-1; 8 nucleotides align to TRBD1. The CDR3 runs to 15 residues. V trimming: 3 bases; J trimming: 3 bases; junction bases outside the gene matches: 5. Germline CDR1 reads SGDLS; CDR2 reads YYNGEE. The CDR3 bases are TGTGCCAGCAGCGACGGACAGGGACTCTACAATGAGCAGTTCTTC. Residues: CASSDGQGLYNEQFF. The full variable domain, with the rest looked up from reference TRBV9 and TRBJ2-1, is DSGVTQTPKHLITATGQRVTLRCSPRSGDLSVYWYQQSLDQGLQFLIQYYNGEERAKGNILERFSAQQFPDLHSELNLSSLELGDSALYFCASSDGQGLYNEQFFGPGTRLTVL.

This clone came up many times. The V gene is TRBV30, the J gene TRBJ2-7; weak D call: TRBD1 (5 bases). The V end lost 0 bases, the J end lost 0 bases, and 9 bases lay between the germline ends. The CDR3 sequence is 14 residues long. The germline V gene has CDR1 GTSNPN and CDR2 SVGIG (reference sequence). CDR3 bases: TGTGCCTGGAGTGTTATTGACAGCTCCTACGAGCAGTACTTC. Translation: CAWSVIDSSYEQYF.

V usage is TRBV30 and J usage is TRBJ2-7; no firm D call. Germline-derived CDR1 and CDR2 are GTSNPN and SVGIG (reference sequence). CDR3 length: 13 residues. With 1 base removed from V and 1 base from J, the gap between germline ends came to 8 bases. The CDR3 DNA reads as TGTGCCTGGAGTGCCGACTCATCCTACGAGCAGTACTTC. Translation gives CAWSADSSYEQYF.

The chain combines TRBV27 with TRBJ2-3; possible D gene TRBD2, 7 bases. The CDR3 sequence is 15 residues long. Germline V CDR1 and CDR2: MNHEY, SMNVEV (reference sequence). V dropped 2 bases and J dropped 1 base, with 10 bases sitting between them. The CDR3 loop reads CASSLGGAGTDTQYF. The CDR3 coding sequence is TGTGCCAGCAGTTTAGGGGGGGCGGGCACAGATACGCAGTATTTT.

This clone was detected only once. The V call is TRBV7-3, the J call TRBJ2-1; D gene unclear. V lost 5 bases and J lost 1, with 9 bases in between. Germline assignment: CDR1 SGHTA and CDR2 FQGTGA. There are 14 residues in the CDR3. CDR3 loop: CASSPTGSYNEQFF. In DNA, the CDR3 is TGTGCCAGCAGCCCCACCGGGTCCTACAATGAGCAGTTCTTC.

V is TRBV11-3 and J is TRBJ2-7, with 9 bases that match TRBD1. V lost 5 bases and J lost 3; bases outside the gene matches: 8. The CDR3 runs to 15 residues. CDR1 and CDR2 (germline): SGHNT, YENEEA. In nucleotides, the CDR3 is TGTGCCAGCAGCGAGGGGCCGGGACAGGGCTACGAGCAGTACTTC. This translates into CASSEGPGQGYEQYF.

This chain joins TRBV5-1 and TRBJ2-7, with 10 bases identical to TRBD1. V shed 4 bases, J shed 2 bases, and the junction held 3 bases outside the gene matches. The length of the CDR3 is 14 residues. The germline gives CDR1 SGHRS, CDR2 YFSETQ. In DNA, the CDR3 is TGCGCCAGCAGCACGGACAGGGGGGCCTACGAGCAGTACTTC. It is translated as CASSTDRGAYEQYF.

The J gene is TRBJ2-4, the V gene TRBV7-3, with 9 bases aligning to TRBD1. The CDR3 is made up of 15 amino acids. V dropped 3 bases and J dropped 7; count of bases not matched to a gene: 7. CDR1 is SGHTA and CDR2 is FQGTGA in the germline V gene. The CDR3 DNA sequence: TGTGCCAGCAGCTTGGGCTTCGGACAGGGGAACATTCAGTACTTC. As protein: CASSLGFGQGNIQYF.

This clone has a handful of counts. The chain links TRBV2 to TRBJ1-5; 8 bases fit TRBD1. Trimming cost V 6 bases and J 5 bases; bases outside gene matches: 3. The CDR3 spans 13 residues. Germline loops: CDR1 SNHLY, CDR2 FYNNEI. The CDR3 is CASRADRDQPQHF. The DNA for the CDR3 is TGTGCCAGCAGGGCGGACAGGGATCAGCCCCAGCATTTT.

V is TRBV5-1 and J is TRBJ2-7; perhaps TRBD1 as D (6 bases). Between the trimmed V and J ends, which lost 3 bases and 2 bases, there was a span of 15 bases. This CDR3 has 15 amino acids. Germline V gene sequence: CDR1 SGHRS, CDR2 YFSETQ. The CDR3 protein is CASSSQGSGPYEQYF. CDR3 nucleotides: TGCGCCAGCAGCTCACAGGGAAGTGGCCCCTACGAGCAGTACTTC.

The V gene is TRBV6-1, the J gene TRBJ1-6; D unresolved. The CDR3 is made up of 15 amino acids. V was pared by 0 bases and J by 9 bases, with 12 bases between. In germline, CDR1 is MNHNS, CDR2 SASEGT. CDR3 loop: CASSEAPGALSPLHF. In nucleotides, the CDR3 is TGTGCCAGCAGTGAAGCGCCGGGAGCCCTTTCACCCCTCCACTTT.

The rearrangement joins TRBV5-1 to TRBJ1-5, with 9 bases lining up with TRBD1. The germline V gene has CDR1 SGHRS and CDR2 YFSETQ. The V and J ends lost 4 bases and 3 bases, in that order; junction bases with no gene match: 5. The CDR3 is 15 amino acids. The CDR3 region is CASSPGTGNNQPQHF. Written as DNA, the CDR3 is TGCGCCAGCAGCCCCGGGACAGGGAACAATCAGCCCCAGCATTTT.

This clone has just one count. This sequence joins TRBV21-1 and TRBJ1-5; TRBD1, as called in the table, went unchecked against the DNA. TRBV21-1 is a known pseudogene. CDR3 length: 15 residues. The CDR3: CASIPTGGFGQPQHF. The CDR3 DNA follows: TGTGCCAGCATTCCGACAGGGGGCTTTGGTCAGCCCCAGCATTTT.

The gene calls are TRBV11-2 and TRBJ2-3, with a tentative D call TRBD2 (7 bases). CDR1 and CDR2 (germline): SGHAT, FQNNGV. The V end lost 5 bases, the J end lost 2 bases, and 11 bases lay between the germline ends. CDR3 length: 14 residues. The CDR3 nucleotides read TGTGCCAGCAGCGCCGGGGGGCCCACAGATACGCAGTATTTT. Translating it yields CASSAGGPTDTQYF.

V gene TRBV19 combines with J gene TRBJ2-5; perhaps TRBD2 as D (6 bases). Trimming took 0 bases from V and 6 from J, leaving 11 bases between them. CDR3 length equals 14 residues. CDR1 and CDR2 (germline): LNHDA, SQIVND (reference sequence). CDR3: CASSIDGGWKTQYF. CDR3 nucleotide sequence: TGTGCCAGTAGTATAGATGGGGGGTGGAAGACCCAGTACTTC.

This sequence joins TRBV18 and TRBJ2-1, with D perhaps TRBD1 (6 bases). This CDR3 comprises 13 residues. Trimming left V 3 bases short and J 9 bases short, with 12 bases between. Germline CDR1 and CDR2: KGHSH and LQKENI. The chain's CDR3 is CASSPAPDSEQFF. The CDR3 DNA sequence: TGTGCCAGCTCACCCGCCCCGGACAGTGAGCAGTTCTTC. The variable domain in full, with the rest retrieved from reference TRBV18 and TRBJ2-1, is NAGVMQNPRHLVRRRGQEARLRCSPMKGHSHVYWYRQLPEEGLKFMVYLQKENIIDESGMPKERFSAEFPKEGPSILRIQQVVRGDSAAYFCASSPAPDSEQFFGPGTRLTVL.

This chain joins TRBV28 and TRBJ2-5; D is ambiguous. The ends were cut back, 6 bases at V and 7 bases at J, with 15 bases in the middle. Germline CDR1 MDHEN, CDR2 SYDVKM. The CDR3 sequence is 13 residues long. The chain's CDR3 is CASSPLEVGTQYF. The DNA of the CDR3 is TGTGCCAGCAGCCCGTTAGAGGTCGGGACCCAGTACTTC.

The chain joins TRBV10-3 to TRBJ2-6, with TRBD1 matching 10 bases. From germline, CDR1 is ENHRY and CDR2 SYGVKD. The CDR3 loop spans 16 amino acids. V dropped 2 bases and J dropped 2; count of bases not matched to a gene: 0. CDR3 sequence reads: CAISEGTGAGANVLTF. In DNA, the CDR3 is TGTGCCATCAGTGAGGGGACAGGGGCTGGGGCCAACGTCCTGACTTTC.

This sequence joins TRBV6-5 and TRBJ2-5; no definite D call. The CDR3 loop spans 12 amino acids. Trimming took 6 bases from V and 5 from J, leaving 10 bases between them. Germline CDR1 and CDR2: MNHEY and SVGAGI. The chain's CDR3 is CASSSVGETQYF. DNA for the CDR3: TGTGCCAGCAGCTCAGTCGGGGAGACCCAGTACTTC.

The J gene is TRBJ1-2, the V gene TRBV11-2; 8 nucleotides match TRBD1. The CDR3 runs to 15 residues. The germline V gene encodes CDR1 SGHAT and CDR2 FQNNGV. V trimming: 5 bases; J trimming: 8 bases; junction bases outside the gene matches: 13. The CDR3 region has the DNA TGTGCCAGCAGCACCGGACAGGGAAGTATCCGAGGCTACACCTTC. Encoded protein: CASSTGQGSIRGYTF.